Sequencing of this T cell receptor beta chain was carried out in a study of cytomegalovirus exposure and HLA in healthy donors. On the study more broadly: Earlier, 95 million to 130 million unique TCR beta sequences were recovered from approximately 200 million T cells by an analysis.

Healthy bone marrow donors formed the donor group. Trimming took 2 bases from V and 2 from J; bases not matched to a gene: 3. Per the germline V gene, CDR1 is SGHDT and CDR2 is YYEEEE. The CDR3 is 14 residues long. General study points: Sequences of the TCR beta chain were said to predict the HLA-A and HLA-B alleles of most subjects accurately. An analysis done earlier found most TCR beta V segments productive about 87% or about 30% of the time.

PCR amplification relied on 60 Vbeta primers (plus 13 Jbeta primers). Data came from immunoSEQ multiplex PCR; TCRdb stores just in-frame clones and leaves some out. The sample comprises 120,000 to 150,000 clones, less than 9.5% of which are singletons, and around 1.9% rests with the top ten. In regard to this clone: Its target is unknown.

The chain recombines TRBV5-6 with TRBJ2-5; 7 bases map to TRBD1. The source of this sequence is a male donor in good health and CMV-seronegative. Sequenced material: PBMCs. The CDR3 sequence: CASSFGTVQETQYF. DNA of the CDR3: TGTGCCAGCAGCTTCGGGACAGTTCAAGAGACCCAGTACTTC.